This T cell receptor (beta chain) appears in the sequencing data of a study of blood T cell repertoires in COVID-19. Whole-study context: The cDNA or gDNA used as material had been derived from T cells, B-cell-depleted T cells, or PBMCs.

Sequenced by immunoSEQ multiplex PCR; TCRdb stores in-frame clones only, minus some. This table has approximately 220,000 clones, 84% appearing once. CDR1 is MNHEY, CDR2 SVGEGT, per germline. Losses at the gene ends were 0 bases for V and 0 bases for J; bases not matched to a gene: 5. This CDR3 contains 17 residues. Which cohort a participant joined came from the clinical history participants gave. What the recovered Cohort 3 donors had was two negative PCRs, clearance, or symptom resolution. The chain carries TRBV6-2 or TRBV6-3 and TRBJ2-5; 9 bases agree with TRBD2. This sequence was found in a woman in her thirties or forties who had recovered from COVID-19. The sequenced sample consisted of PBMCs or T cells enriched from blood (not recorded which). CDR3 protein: CASSYSTSGAYQETQYF. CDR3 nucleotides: TGTGCCAGCAGTTACTCGACTAGCGGAGCGTACCAAGAGACCCAGTACTTC.